Below are 12 T cell receptor beta chains sequenced from a single sample in a study of CD8+ T cells in alopecia areata. It was cDNA, reverse transcribed from extracted RNA, that served as the sequencing template. Repertoires were generated with immunoSEQ multiplex PCR, while TCRdb's copy carries only in-frame clones and drops some. The sample includes about 180,000 clones, roughly 50% of them seen just once. Sample treatment: oral pan-JAK inhibitor, 5-10 mg twice daily. Sequenced here: CD8+ T cells sorted from blood, sampled at week 24, from a patient treated with tofacitinib. These receptors all come from a human donor with alopecia areata.

The chain carries TRBV19 and TRBJ2-6, with unresolved D. Trimming removed 4 bases at V and 0 bases at J, with 7 bases between. Germline values: CDR1 LNHDA, CDR2 SQIVND (reference sequence). CDR3 length: 15 residues. In nucleotides, the CDR3 is TGTGCCAGTAGTACAGCGAGCTCTGGGGCCAACGTCCTGACTTTC. Translating it yields CASSTASSGANVLTF. The entire variable domain, with the rest obtained from reference TRBV19 and TRBJ2-6, is as follows: DGGITQSPKYLFRKEGQNVTLSCEQNLNHDAMYWYRQDPGQGLRLIYYSQIVNDFQKGDIAEGYSVSREKKESFPLTVTSAQKNPTAFYLCASSTASSGANVLTFGAGSRLTVL.

The rearrangement joins TRBV5-6 to TRBJ1-1; D gene unclear. From germline, CDR1 is SGHDT and CDR2 YYEEEE. The CDR3 contains 12 residues. Trimming shortened V by 4 bases and J by 3 bases, and 7 bases separated the two germline ends. The CDR3 reads CASSEGDTEAFF. The CDR3 DNA follows: TGTGCCAGCAGCGAGGGCGACACTGAAGCTTTCTTT.

The chain recombines TRBV6-1 with TRBJ2-5, with D maybe TRBD1 (6 bases). V shed 2 bases and J shed 3 bases, with 16 bases lying between them. The CDR3 extends over 16 amino acids. The germline CDR1 and CDR2 sequences are MNHNS and SASEGT. CDR3 in DNA: TGTGCCAGCAGTGAATGGAGGCTTGGACAGAAAGAGACCCAGTACTTC. This gives the protein CASSEWRLGQKETQYF.

The chain carries TRBV29-1 and TRBJ1-1; D unresolved. Germline values: CDR1 SQVTM, CDR2 ANQGSEA. The V and J ends lost 6 bases and 0 bases respectively, with 8 bases between them. The CDR3 extends over 12 amino acids. CDR3 sequence reads: CSVGRLNTEAFF. CDR3 nucleotide sequence: TGCAGCGTAGGTCGGTTGAACACTGAAGCTTTCTTT.

The CDR3 protein is CASSRDTLNTEAFF. The CDR3 DNA sequence: TGTGCCAGCAGCCGGGACACCTTGAACACTGAAGCTTTCTTT. V gene TRBV9 combines with J gene TRBJ1-1; D is possibly TRBD1 (6 bases). In germline, CDR1 is SGDLS, CDR2 YYNGEE. Between the trimmed V and J ends, which lost 4 bases and 0 bases, there was a span of 10 bases. The CDR3 is 14 residues long.

This clone was observed a handful of times. This chain connects TRBV14 to TRBJ2-1, with D maybe TRBD1 (6 bases). The CDR3 runs to 16 residues. V was trimmed by 2 bases and J by 4 bases, leaving 15 bases between them. Germline values: CDR1 SGHDN, CDR2 FVKESK. The CDR3 nucleotides are TGTGCCAGCAGCCAAATCCGGACAGTGCTTTACAATGAGCAGTTCTTC. It yields the protein CASSQIRTVLYNEQFF.

V and J are TRBV29-1 and TRBJ2-1; TRBD2 agrees at 12 bases. The CDR3 contains 14 residues. Germline lookup yields CDR1 SQVTM and CDR2 ANQGSEA. V lost 6 bases, J lost 8 bases, and 8 bases stayed unmatched. The CDR3 spells CSVTSGGPRDEQFF. The CDR3 bases are TGCAGCGTCACTAGCGGGGGGCCTAGGGATGAGCAGTTCTTC.

The chain combines TRBV7-9 with TRBJ1-2, with 7 bases identical to TRBD1. CDR1 SEHNR and CDR2 FQNEAQ come from the germline V gene (reference sequence). The junction had 13 bases not matched to a gene; V was cut back by 1 base and J by 5 bases. This CDR3 region has 17 residues. CDR3 DNA: TGTGCCAGCAGCTTAGGCCCAGGGACAGCTCTATCTTATGGCTACACCTTC. Its translation: CASSLGPGTALSYGYTF. Looking up the rest from reference TRBV7-9 and TRBJ1-2 gives the full variable domain: DTGVSQNPRHKITKRGQNVTFRCDPISEHNRLYWYRQTLGQGPEFLTYFQNEAQLEKSRLLSDRFSAERPKGSFSTLEIQRTEQGDSAMYLCASSLGPGTALSYGYTFGSGTRLTVV.

The chain recombines TRBV30 with TRBJ1-1; D unresolved. Per the germline V gene, CDR1 is GTSNPN and CDR2 is SVGIG (reference sequence). V dropped 4 bases and J dropped 7 bases, with 10 bases sitting between them. This CDR3 contains 11 residues. This CDR3 reads CAWNYFDEAFF. CDR3 DNA sequence: TGTGCCTGGAACTACTTTGATGAAGCTTTCTTT.

The chain links TRBV27 to TRBJ2-1; D unclear. V was cut by 5 bases and J by 2 bases, with 10 bases left in between. This CDR3 is built from 14 residues. Germline V gene data show CDR1 as MNHEY and CDR2 as SMNVEV (reference sequence). The CDR3 loop reads CASSPQLAYNEQFF. CDR3 in DNA: TGTGCCAGCAGTCCTCAACTTGCCTACAATGAGCAGTTCTTC.

This rearrangement joins TRBV4-3 to TRBJ2-2; 9 bases match TRBD1. J was trimmed by 7 bases and V by 3 bases; bases with no gene match: 9. The CDR3 is 16 residues long. Germline CDR1 LGHNA, CDR2 YSLEER. CDR3 residues: CASSQPPGQGGGELFF. CDR3 sequence (DNA): TGCGCCAGCAGCCAGCCACCGGGACAGGGAGGCGGGGAGCTGTTTTTT.

The chain joins TRBV4-3 to TRBJ1-5, with no clear D. There are 13 residues in the CDR3. Between the trimmed V and J ends, which lost 1 base and 3 bases, there was a span of 4 bases. Germline V CDR1 and CDR2: LGHNA, YSLEER. CDR3 sequence (DNA): TGCGCCAGCAGCCAAGGTGACAATCAGCCCCAGCATTTT. Its protein product is CASSQGDNQPQHF.